A selection of T cell receptor beta chains follows, all from one sample in a study of identical twins. TCRdb reprocessed the 5' RACE reads via MiXCR and lists one record per CDR3 protein. The table has roughly 710,000 distinct CDR3 sequences, around 6% seen once. Source material: naive T cells sorted from blood. All receptors derive from a man in his late teens or twenties in good health. Each CDR3 is given with its conserved first and last residue. A D gene is named only where the DNA matches it firmly. Size is omitted from some rows. Given values are once, few, many or a class for expanded clones.

cdr3_aa: CASSQDNGYNEQFF
cdr3_nt: TGCGCCAGCAGCCAAGATAACGGTTACAATGAGCAGTTCTTC
clone_size: NA
d_call: NA
v_call: TRBV4-3
j_call: TRBJ2-1

cdr3_aa: CASSTRGQGISYEQYF
cdr3_nt: TGTGCCAGCAGTACCCGGGGACAGGGGATCTCCTACGAGCAGTACTTC
clone_size: few
d_call: TRBD1
v_call: TRBV25-1
j_call: TRBJ2-7

cdr3_aa: CASTSQGNYGYTF
cdr3_nt: TGTGCCAGCACCTCACAGGGAAACTATGGCTACACCTTC
clone_size: many
d_call: NA
v_call: TRBV28
j_call: TRBJ1-2

cdr3_aa: CASSSDRVGNTEAFF
cdr3_nt: TGCGCCAGCAGCTCCGACAGGGTCGGGAACACTGAAGCTTTCTTT
clone_size: few
d_call: TRBD1
v_call: TRBV5-1
j_call: TRBJ1-1

cdr3_aa: CASSQTGFVGELFF
cdr3_nt: TGTGCCAGCAGCCAGACAGGGTTCGTCGGGGAGCTGTTTTTT
clone_size: NA
d_call: NA
v_call: TRBV21-1
j_call: TRBJ2-2

cdr3_aa: CASSPTASLAGELFF
cdr3_nt: TGTGCCAGCAGTCCTACGGCCTCCTTGGCCGGGGAGCTGTTTTTT
clone_size: NA
d_call: NA
v_call: TRBV6-1
j_call: TRBJ2-2

cdr3_aa: CSVAGPPGSHTGELFF
cdr3_nt: TGCAGCGTAGCGGGACCCCCTGGGTCGCACACCGGGGAGCTGTTTTTT
clone_size: many
d_call: TRBD2
v_call: TRBV29-1
j_call: TRBJ2-2

cdr3_aa: CASSDREENIQYF
cdr3_nt: TGTGCCAGCAGTGACAGGGAAGAAAACATTCAGTACTTC
clone_size: NA
d_call: TRBD1
v_call: TRBV27
j_call: TRBJ2-4

cdr3_aa: CASSSGLAGLLQYF
cdr3_nt: TGTGCCAGCAGTTCCGGACTAGCGGGTCTCCTTCAGTACTTC
clone_size: many
d_call: TRBD2
v_call: TRBV12-3/TRBV12-4
j_call: TRBJ2-4

cdr3_aa: CASSLSGGATEAFF
cdr3_nt: TGCGCCAGCAGCTTGTCGGGGGGCGCGACTGAAGCTTTCTTT
clone_size: many
d_call: NA
v_call: TRBV5-1
j_call: TRBJ1-1

cdr3_aa: CASSSHGVSLSGANVLTF
cdr3_nt: TGCGCCAGCAGCTCCCACGGGGTTAGTCTCTCTGGGGCCAACGTCCTGACTTTC
clone_size: NA
d_call: NA
v_call: TRBV5-1
j_call: TRBJ2-6

cdr3_aa: CASSQDLAGGGEQYF
cdr3_nt: TGCGCCAGCAGCCAAGATTTGGCGGGAGGCGGGGAGCAGTACTTC
clone_size: many
d_call: TRBD2
v_call: TRBV4-3
j_call: TRBJ2-7

cdr3_aa: CASSPTFGSLTDTQYF
cdr3_nt: NA
clone_size: NA
d_call: NA
v_call: TRBV11-1
j_call: TRBJ2-3

cdr3_aa: CASSPPGYDGGEQYF
cdr3_nt: TGTGCCAGCAGCCCCCCGGGTTATGATGGCGGCGAGCAGTACTTC
clone_size: NA
d_call: NA
v_call: TRBV14
j_call: TRBJ2-7

cdr3_aa: CASSMGQPNEKLFF
cdr3_nt: TGCGCCAGCAGCATGGGACAGCCTAATGAAAAACTGTTTTTT
clone_size: NA
d_call: TRBD1
v_call: TRBV5-1
j_call: TRBJ1-4

cdr3_aa: CASSYSIGTGYTDTQYF
cdr3_nt: TGTGCCAGCAGTTACTCTATTGGGACAGGGTACACAGATACGCAGTATTTT
clone_size: NA
d_call: TRBD1
v_call: TRBV6-5
j_call: TRBJ2-3

cdr3_aa: CSVEEQWMISYNEQFF
cdr3_nt: TGCAGCGTTGAAGAGCAGTGGATGATCTCCTACAATGAGCAGTTCTTC
clone_size: many
d_call: NA
v_call: TRBV29-1
j_call: TRBJ2-1

cdr3_aa: CASSYSRSQGAPYGYTF
cdr3_nt: TGTGCCAGCAGTTACTCGAGAAGCCAGGGGGCCCCATATGGCTACACCTTC
clone_size: few
d_call: TRBD1
v_call: TRBV6-5
j_call: TRBJ1-2

cdr3_aa: CASRDAGRRNYGYTF
cdr3_nt: TGTGCCAGCAGAGATGCAGGACGGCGTAACTATGGCTACACCTTC
clone_size: many
d_call: NA
v_call: TRBV5-5
j_call: TRBJ1-2

cdr3_aa: CASSTAGTAGNTIYF
cdr3_nt: TGTGCCAGCTCAACGGCCGGGACAGCCGGAAACACCATATATTTT
clone_size: few
d_call: TRBD1
v_call: TRBV18
j_call: TRBJ1-3

cdr3_aa: CASSPTDYQPQHF
cdr3_nt: TGTGCCAGCTCACCGACAGACTATCAGCCCCAGCATTTT
clone_size: many
d_call: NA
v_call: TRBV18
j_call: TRBJ1-5

cdr3_aa: CRAGGSANYGYTF
cdr3_nt: TGCAGGGCTGGAGGGAGCGCGAACTATGGCTACACCTTC
clone_size: few
d_call: NA
v_call: TRBV20-1
j_call: TRBJ1-2

cdr3_aa: CASSSGQGRGGELFF
cdr3_nt: TGTGCCAGCAGCTCCGGACAGGGACGAGGCGGGGAGCTGTTTTTT
clone_size: few
d_call: TRBD1
v_call: TRBV5-5
j_call: TRBJ2-2

cdr3_aa: CASSPLEGTQYF
cdr3_nt: TGTGCCAGCTCACCGCTAGAAGGGACCCAGTACTTC
clone_size: NA
d_call: NA
v_call: TRBV18
j_call: TRBJ2-5

cdr3_aa: CASRAGTGGLGTEAFF
cdr3_nt: TGTGCCAGCAGAGCCGGGACAGGGGGCTTAGGCACTGAAGCTTTCTTT
clone_size: few
d_call: TRBD1
v_call: TRBV14
j_call: TRBJ1-1

cdr3_aa: CAISESQGPTEAFF
cdr3_nt: TGTGCCATCAGTGAGTCTCAGGGTCCCACTGAAGCTTTCTTT
clone_size: many
d_call: NA
v_call: TRBV10-3
j_call: TRBJ1-1

cdr3_aa: CASTGASTDTQYF
cdr3_nt: TGTGCCAGTACAGGAGCCAGCACAGATACGCAGTATTTT
clone_size: many
d_call: NA
v_call: TRBV12-3/TRBV12-4
j_call: TRBJ2-3

cdr3_aa: CASKVWGSSGANVLTF
cdr3_nt: TGCGCCAGCAAAGTCTGGGGGAGCTCTGGGGCCAACGTCCTGACTTTC
clone_size: few
d_call: NA
v_call: TRBV5-1
j_call: TRBJ2-6

cdr3_aa: CASSQRTSGSFYNEQFF
cdr3_nt: TGTGCCAGCAGCCAACGGACTAGCGGGAGTTTCTACAATGAGCAGTTCTTC
clone_size: many
d_call: TRBD2
v_call: TRBV14
j_call: TRBJ2-1

cdr3_aa: CASSQDRSSGRGNIQYF
cdr3_nt: TGCGCCAGCAGCCAAGATCGGTCTAGCGGGAGAGGGAACATTCAGTACTTC
clone_size: NA
d_call: TRBD2
v_call: TRBV4-3
j_call: TRBJ2-4

cdr3_aa: CASSRQGTQYF
cdr3_nt: TGTGCCAGCAGTCGACAGGGGACGCAGTATTTT
clone_size: many
d_call: TRBD1
v_call: TRBV12-3/TRBV12-4
j_call: TRBJ2-3

cdr3_aa: CSVESRADNEQFF
cdr3_nt: TGCAGCGTTGAATCCCGAGCTGACAATGAGCAGTTCTTC
clone_size: many
d_call: NA
v_call: TRBV29-1
j_call: TRBJ2-1

cdr3_aa: CASSVTGIGGSYNEQFF
cdr3_nt: TGTGCCAGCAGCGTAACAGGGATAGGAGGTTCCTACAATGAGCAGTTCTTC
clone_size: few
d_call: NA
v_call: TRBV7-9
j_call: TRBJ2-1

cdr3_aa: CAISEVQGYNMNTEAFF
cdr3_nt: TGTGCCATCAGTGAAGTTCAGGGTTATAACATGAACACTGAAGCTTTCTTT
clone_size: many
d_call: NA
v_call: TRBV10-3
j_call: TRBJ1-1

cdr3_aa: CASRRAGTGRFRDTQYF
cdr3_nt: TGTGCCAGCAGACGCGCCGGGACAGGGCGTTTTAGAGATACGCAGTATTTT
clone_size: many
d_call: TRBD1
v_call: TRBV28
j_call: TRBJ2-3